What follows are 11 T cell receptor beta chains derived from one specimen sequenced in a study of T cell changes during pregnancy in multiple sclerosis. Assay used: immunoSEQ multiplex PCR; TCRdb lists only in-frame clones, some missing. The sample records roughly 80,000 clones, around 90% being singletons. This specimen consisted of peripheral blood, obtained before pregnancy. Receptors originate from a female donor with multiple sclerosis, enrolled in a pregnancy study.

The rearrangement uses TRBV28 and TRBJ2-7, with a tentative D call TRBD1 (6 bases). V was cut by 6 bases and J by 3 bases, with 9 bases left in between. CDR3 length equals 12 residues. Per germline, CDR1 MDHEN and CDR2 SYDVKM. DNA for the CDR3: TGTGCCAGCAGCGGACAGTACTACGAGCAGTACTTC. Translation: CASSGQYYEQYF.

The chain recombines TRBV19 with TRBJ2-7; D may be TRBD1 (6 bases). The CDR3 runs 13 residues. Germline V CDR1 and CDR2: LNHDA, SQIVND (reference sequence). V gave up 2 bases and J gave up 3 bases, with 8 bases separating them. The CDR3 DNA reads TGTGCCAGTAGTATACAGGGGATCTACGAGCAGTACTTC. It translates to CASSIQGIYEQYF.

V gene TRBV5-4 combines with J gene TRBJ2-3; 10 bases are shared with TRBD1. Germline V gives CDR1 SGHNT, CDR2 YYREEE (reference sequence). V lost 9 bases, J lost 1 base, and 2 bases stayed unmatched. The CDR3 extends over 13 amino acids. CDR3 nucleotide sequence: TGTGCCACCGGGACAGGGGGCACAGATACGCAGTATTTT. The encoded protein is CATGTGGTDTQYF.

The CDR3: CASSTPGLTNNEQFF. The CDR3 coding sequence is TGTGCCAGCAGTACGCCGGGACTAACAAACAATGAGCAGTTCTTC. V usage is TRBV28 and J usage is TRBJ2-1; 7 bases match TRBD2. Germline assignment: CDR1 MDHEN and CDR2 SYDVKM. The CDR3 extends over 15 amino acids. V gave up 5 bases and J gave up 5 bases; unmatched junction bases: 9.

The genes are TRBV27 and TRBJ2-7; TRBD1 aligns across 8 bases. The V and J ends lost 2 bases and 7 bases, in that order; junction bases with no gene match: 10. CDR1 and CDR2 (germline): MNHEY, SMNVEV (reference sequence). The CDR3 has 15 residues. CDR3 region: CASSLLQGALGEQYF. Here the CDR3 DNA reads TGTGCCAGCAGTTTACTCCAGGGGGCGCTGGGGGAGCAGTACTTC.

CDR3 sequence reads: CASSLVLGAGELFF. The CDR3 region has the DNA TGTGCCAGCAGCTTAGTTTTAGGGGCCGGGGAGCTGTTTTTT. The chain combines TRBV7-2 with TRBJ2-2; perhaps TRBD1 as D (5 bases). Trimming shortened V by 1 base and J by 6 bases, and 9 bases separated the two germline ends. Germline lookup yields CDR1 SGHTA and CDR2 FQGNSA. This CDR3 is 14 amino acids long.

The rearrangement uses TRBV5-1 and TRBJ2-4, with 7 positions matching TRBD1. Germline trimming cut 0 bases from V and 0 bases from J; bases unmatched to any gene: 3. This CDR3 comprises 16 residues. Germline values: CDR1 SGHRS, CDR2 YFSETQ. In DNA, the CDR3 is TGCGCCAGCAGCTTGGGACAGGGAATAGCCAAAAACATTCAGTACTTC. This gives the protein CASSLGQGIAKNIQYF.

The chain joins TRBV7-2 to TRBJ2-7; unclear D gene. There are 17 residues in the CDR3. With 2 bases removed from V and 0 bases from J, the gap between germline ends came to 17 bases. Germline V CDR1 and CDR2: SGHTA, FQGNSA. The CDR3 DNA follows: TGTGCCAGCAGCTTATCCCCCCTAAAAGCCCTCTCCTACGAGCAGTACTTC. Its translation is CASSLSPLKALSYEQYF.

The genes are TRBV5-1 and TRBJ2-2; possibly TRBD1 for D (6 bases). The germline CDR1 and CDR2 sequences are SGHRS and YFSETQ. CDR3 size: 15 residues. V lost 3 bases and J 5 bases, leaving 14 bases between the germline ends. The CDR3 here is CASSYGQITTGELFF. CDR3 nucleotides: TGCGCCAGCAGCTACGGACAGATAACGACCGGGGAGCTGTTTTTT. Variable domain in full (rest from reference TRBV5-1 and TRBJ2-2): KAGVTQTPRYLIKTRGQQVTLSCSPISGHRSVSWYQQTPGQGLQFLFEYFSETQRNKGNFPGRFSGRQFSNSRSEMNVSTLELGDSALYLCASSYGQITTGELFFGEGSRLTVL.

This chain links TRBV2 with TRBJ2-7, with 11 nucleotides matching TRBD2. Germline V lookup: CDR1 SNHLY, CDR2 FYNNEI. This CDR3 spans 14 amino acids. Germline trimming cut 4 bases from V and 5 bases from J; bases unmatched to any gene: 4. The CDR3 coding sequence is TGTGCCAGCAGTGGACTAGCGGGACGGGACGAGCAGTACTTC. Translated: CASSGLAGRDEQYF.

The V gene is TRBV25-1, the J gene TRBJ1-5; a possible D gene is TRBD1 (5 bases). Germline CDR1 MGHDK, CDR2 SYGVNS. The V gene lost 6 bases and the J gene lost 4 bases, with 10 bases spanning the gap. The CDR3 contains 13 residues. The CDR3 reads CASSFGGNQPQHF. DNA for the CDR3: TGTGCCAGCAGCTTCGGGGGTAATCAGCCCCAGCATTTT.